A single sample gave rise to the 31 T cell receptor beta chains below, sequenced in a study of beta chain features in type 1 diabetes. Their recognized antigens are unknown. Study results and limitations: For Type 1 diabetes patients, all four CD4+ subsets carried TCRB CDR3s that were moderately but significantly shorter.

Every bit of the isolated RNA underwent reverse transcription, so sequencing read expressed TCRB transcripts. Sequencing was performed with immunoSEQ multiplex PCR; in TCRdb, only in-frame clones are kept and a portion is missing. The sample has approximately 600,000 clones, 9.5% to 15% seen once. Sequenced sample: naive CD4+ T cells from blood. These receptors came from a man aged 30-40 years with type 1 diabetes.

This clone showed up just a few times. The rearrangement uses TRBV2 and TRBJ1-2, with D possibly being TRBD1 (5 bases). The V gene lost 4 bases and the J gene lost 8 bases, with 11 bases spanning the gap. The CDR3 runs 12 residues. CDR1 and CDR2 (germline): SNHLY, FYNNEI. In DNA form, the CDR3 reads TGTGCCAGCAGTGTCGGGGCCTTGGGCTACACCTTC. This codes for CASSVGALGYTF.

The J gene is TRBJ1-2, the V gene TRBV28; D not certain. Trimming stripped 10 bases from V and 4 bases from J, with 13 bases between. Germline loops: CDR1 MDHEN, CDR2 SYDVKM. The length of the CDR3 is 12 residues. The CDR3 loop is CATSLAAYGYTF. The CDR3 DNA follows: TGTGCCACCAGCTTGGCGGCCTATGGCTACACCTTC.

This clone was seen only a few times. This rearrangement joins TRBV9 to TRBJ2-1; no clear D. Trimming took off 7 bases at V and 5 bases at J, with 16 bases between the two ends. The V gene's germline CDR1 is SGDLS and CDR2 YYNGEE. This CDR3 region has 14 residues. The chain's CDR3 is CASGPSRGDNEQFF. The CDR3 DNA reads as TGTGCCAGCGGTCCCTCCCGAGGAGACAATGAGCAGTTCTTC. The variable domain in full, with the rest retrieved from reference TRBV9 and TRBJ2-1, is DSGVTQTPKHLITATGQRVTLRCSPRSGDLSVYWYQQSLDQGLQFLIQYYNGEERAKGNILERFSAQQFPDLHSELNLSSLELGDSALYFCASGPSRGDNEQFFGPGTRLTVL.

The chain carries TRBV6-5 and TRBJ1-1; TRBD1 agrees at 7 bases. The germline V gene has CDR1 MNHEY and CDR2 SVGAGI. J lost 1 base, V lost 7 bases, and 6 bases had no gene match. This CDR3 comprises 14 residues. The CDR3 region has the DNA TGTGCCAGCATCGGCAGGACAGGGAACACTGAAGCTTTCTTT. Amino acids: CASIGRTGNTEAFF.

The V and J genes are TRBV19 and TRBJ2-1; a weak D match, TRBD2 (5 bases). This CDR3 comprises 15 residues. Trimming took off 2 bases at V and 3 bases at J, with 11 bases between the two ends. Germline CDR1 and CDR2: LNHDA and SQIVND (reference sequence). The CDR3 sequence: CASSIRGKNYNEQFF. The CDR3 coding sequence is TGTGCCAGTAGTATAAGAGGGAAGAACTACAATGAGCAGTTCTTC.

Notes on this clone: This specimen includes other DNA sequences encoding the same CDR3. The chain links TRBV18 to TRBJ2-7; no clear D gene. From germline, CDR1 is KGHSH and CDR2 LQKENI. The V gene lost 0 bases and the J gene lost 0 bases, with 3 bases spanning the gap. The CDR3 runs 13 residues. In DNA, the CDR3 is TGTGCCAGCTCACCACCGAGCTCCTACGAGCAGTACTTC. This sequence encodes CASSPPSSYEQYF.

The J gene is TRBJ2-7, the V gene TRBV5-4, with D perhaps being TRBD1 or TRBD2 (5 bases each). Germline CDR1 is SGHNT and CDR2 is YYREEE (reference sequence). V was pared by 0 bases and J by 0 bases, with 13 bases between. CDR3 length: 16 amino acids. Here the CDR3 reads CASSLGSGRSSYEQYF. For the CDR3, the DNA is TGTGCCAGCAGCTTGGGGTCGGGACGGAGCTCCTACGAGCAGTACTTC.

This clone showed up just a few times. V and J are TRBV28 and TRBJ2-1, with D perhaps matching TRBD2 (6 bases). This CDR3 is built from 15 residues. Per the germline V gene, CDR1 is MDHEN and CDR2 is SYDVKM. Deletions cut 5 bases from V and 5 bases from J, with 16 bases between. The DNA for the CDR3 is TGTGCCAGCAGTCCCCCGGGACTCGGCAACAATGAGCAGTTCTTC. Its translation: CASSPPGLGNNEQFF.

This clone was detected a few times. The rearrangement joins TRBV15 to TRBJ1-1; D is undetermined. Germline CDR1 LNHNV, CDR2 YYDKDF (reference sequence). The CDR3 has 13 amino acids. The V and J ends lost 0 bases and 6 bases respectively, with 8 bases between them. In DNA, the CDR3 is TGTGCCACCAGCAGAGATTCGGGCCCTGAAGCTTTCTTT. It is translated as CATSRDSGPEAFF.

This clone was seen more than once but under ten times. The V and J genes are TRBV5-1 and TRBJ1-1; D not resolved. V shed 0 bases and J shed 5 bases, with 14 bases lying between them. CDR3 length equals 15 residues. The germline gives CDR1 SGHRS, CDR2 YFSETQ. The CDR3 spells CASSLAAGVRTEAFF. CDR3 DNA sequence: TGCGCCAGCAGCTTGGCCGCCGGGGTCCGAACTGAAGCTTTCTTT.

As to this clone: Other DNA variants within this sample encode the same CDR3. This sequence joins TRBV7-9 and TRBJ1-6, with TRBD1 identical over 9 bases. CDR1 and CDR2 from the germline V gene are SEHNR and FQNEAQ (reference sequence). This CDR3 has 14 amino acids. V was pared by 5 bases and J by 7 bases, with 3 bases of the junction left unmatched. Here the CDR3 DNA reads TGTGCCAGCAGCCCGACAGGGGGAAATTCACCCCTCCACTTT. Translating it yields CASSPTGGNSPLHF.

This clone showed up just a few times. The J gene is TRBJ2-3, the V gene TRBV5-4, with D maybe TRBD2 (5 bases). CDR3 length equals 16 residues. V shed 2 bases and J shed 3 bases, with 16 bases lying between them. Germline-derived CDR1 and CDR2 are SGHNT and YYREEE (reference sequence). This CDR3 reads CASSFELQLDTDTQYF. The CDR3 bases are TGTGCCAGCAGCTTCGAGCTCCAACTAGATACAGATACGCAGTATTTT.

DNA of the CDR3: TGTGCCAGCAGCCCGCTCGGGACAGATAATTATGGCTACACCTTC. Its translation is CASSPLGTDNYGYTF. V is TRBV7-2 and J is TRBJ1-2, with 7 positions matching TRBD1. Germline V lookup: CDR1 SGHTA, CDR2 FQGNSA. The CDR3 is 15 amino acids. V lost 5 bases to trimming and J lost 5 bases; unmatched junction nucleotides: 11.

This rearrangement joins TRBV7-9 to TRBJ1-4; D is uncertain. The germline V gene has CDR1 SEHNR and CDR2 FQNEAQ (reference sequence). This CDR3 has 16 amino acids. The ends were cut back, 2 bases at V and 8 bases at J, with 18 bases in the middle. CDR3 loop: CASSLLPDRSFEKLFF. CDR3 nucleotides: TGTGCCAGCAGCTTACTCCCAGACCGATCCTTCGAAAAACTGTTTTTT.

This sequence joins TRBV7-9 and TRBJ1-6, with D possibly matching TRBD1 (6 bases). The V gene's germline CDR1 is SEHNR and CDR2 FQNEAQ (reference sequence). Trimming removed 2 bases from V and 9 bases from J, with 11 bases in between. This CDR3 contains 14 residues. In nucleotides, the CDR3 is TGTGCCAGCAGCTTATTACAGGGTCGTTCACCCCTCCACTTT. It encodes CASSLLQGRSPLHF.

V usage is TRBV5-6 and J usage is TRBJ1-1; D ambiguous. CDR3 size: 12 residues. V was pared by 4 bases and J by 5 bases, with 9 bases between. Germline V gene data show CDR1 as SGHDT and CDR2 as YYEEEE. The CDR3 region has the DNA TGTGCCAGCAGCCTTGGGGTTACTGAAGCTTTCTTT. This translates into CASSLGVTEAFF.

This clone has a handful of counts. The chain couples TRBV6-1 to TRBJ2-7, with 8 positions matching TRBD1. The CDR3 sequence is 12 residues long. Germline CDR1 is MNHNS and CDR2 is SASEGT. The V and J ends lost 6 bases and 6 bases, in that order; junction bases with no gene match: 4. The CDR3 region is CASRGTGGEQYF. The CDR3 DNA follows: TGTGCCAGCAGAGGTACAGGGGGCGAGCAGTACTTC.

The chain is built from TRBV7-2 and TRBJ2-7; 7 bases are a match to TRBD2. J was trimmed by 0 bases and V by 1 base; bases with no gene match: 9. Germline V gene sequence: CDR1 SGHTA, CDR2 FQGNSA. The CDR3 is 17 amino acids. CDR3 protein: CASSLGPSSGPSYEQYF. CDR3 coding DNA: TGTGCCAGCAGCTTAGGCCCTTCTAGCGGACCCTCCTACGAGCAGTACTTC. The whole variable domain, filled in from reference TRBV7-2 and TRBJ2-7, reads GAGVSQSPSNKVTEKGKDVELRCDPISGHTALYWYRQSLGQGLEFLIYFQGNSAPDKSGLPSDRFSAERTGGSVSTLTIQRTQQEDSAVYLCASSLGPSSGPSYEQYFGPGTRLTVT.

The CDR3 is CAGQGAISYEQYF. The CDR3 DNA reads TGTGCCGGACAGGGGGCAATATCCTACGAGCAGTACTTC. The rearrangement uses TRBV2 and TRBJ2-7; 11 bases are a match to TRBD1. Germline CDR1 is SNHLY and CDR2 is FYNNEI. Trimming removed 11 bases from V and 1 base from J; junction bases left unmatched: 4. The CDR3 spans 13 residues.

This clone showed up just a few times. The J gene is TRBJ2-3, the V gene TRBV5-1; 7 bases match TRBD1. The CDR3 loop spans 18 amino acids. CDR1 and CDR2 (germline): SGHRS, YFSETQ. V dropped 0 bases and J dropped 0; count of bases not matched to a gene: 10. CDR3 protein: CASSLGRSGQISTDTQYF. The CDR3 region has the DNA TGCGCCAGCAGCTTGGGCCGATCGGGACAGATTAGCACAGATACGCAGTATTTT.

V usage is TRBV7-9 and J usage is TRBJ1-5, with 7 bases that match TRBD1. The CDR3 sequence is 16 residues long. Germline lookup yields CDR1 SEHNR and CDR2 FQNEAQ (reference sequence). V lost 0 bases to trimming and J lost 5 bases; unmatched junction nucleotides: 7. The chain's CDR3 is CASSLAGGDYYQPQHF. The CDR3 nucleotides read TGTGCCAGCAGCTTAGCAGGGGGCGACTATTATCAGCCCCAGCATTTT. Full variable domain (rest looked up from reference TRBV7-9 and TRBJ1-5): DTGVSQNPRHKITKRGQNVTFRCDPISEHNRLYWYRQTLGQGPEFLTYFQNEAQLEKSRLLSDRFSAERPKGSFSTLEIQRTEQGDSAMYLCASSLAGGDYYQPQHFGDGTRLSIL.

CDR3 residues: CASNAVQYTGELFF. The DNA for the CDR3 is TGTGCCAGCAACGCAGTACAGTACACCGGGGAGCTGTTTTTT. The rearrangement links TRBV7-2 to TRBJ2-2; D is undetermined. This CDR3 has 14 amino acids. The germline V gene encodes CDR1 SGHTA and CDR2 FQGNSA. V was pared by 7 bases and J by 3 bases, with 12 bases between.

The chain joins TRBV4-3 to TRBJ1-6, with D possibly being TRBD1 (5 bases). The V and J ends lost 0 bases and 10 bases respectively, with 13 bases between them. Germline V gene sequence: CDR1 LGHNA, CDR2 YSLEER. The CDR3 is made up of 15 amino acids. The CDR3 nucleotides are TGCGCCAGCAGCCAAGATCTAGGGTGGGGGTCACCCCTCCACTTT. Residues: CASSQDLGWGSPLHF.

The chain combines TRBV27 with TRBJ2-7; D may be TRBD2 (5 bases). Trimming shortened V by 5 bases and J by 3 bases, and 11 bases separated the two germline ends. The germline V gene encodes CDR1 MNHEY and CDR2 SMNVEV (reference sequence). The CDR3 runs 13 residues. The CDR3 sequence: CASSRSDFYEQYF. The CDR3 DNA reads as TGTGCCAGCAGTCGATCGGACTTCTACGAGCAGTACTTC.

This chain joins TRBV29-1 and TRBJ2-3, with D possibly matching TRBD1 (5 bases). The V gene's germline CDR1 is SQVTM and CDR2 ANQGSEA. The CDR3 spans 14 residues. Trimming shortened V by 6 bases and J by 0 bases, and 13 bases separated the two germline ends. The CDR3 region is CSVKQASSTDTQYF. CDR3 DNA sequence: TGCAGCGTAAAACAGGCTTCTAGCACAGATACGCAGTATTTT.

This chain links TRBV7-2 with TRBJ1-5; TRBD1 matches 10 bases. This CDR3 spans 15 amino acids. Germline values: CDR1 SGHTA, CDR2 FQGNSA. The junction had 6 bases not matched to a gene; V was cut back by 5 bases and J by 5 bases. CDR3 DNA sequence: TGTGCCAGCAGCGCCCGGACAGGGGGTTATCAGCCCCAGCATTTT. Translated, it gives CASSARTGGYQPQHF.

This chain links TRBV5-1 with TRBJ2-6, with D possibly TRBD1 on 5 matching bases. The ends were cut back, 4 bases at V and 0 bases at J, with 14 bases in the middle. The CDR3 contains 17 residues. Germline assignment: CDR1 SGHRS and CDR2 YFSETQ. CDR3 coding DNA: TGCGCCAGCAGCCCCGACAGTACCCTCTCTGGGGCCAACGTCCTGACTTTC. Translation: CASSPDSTLSGANVLTF.

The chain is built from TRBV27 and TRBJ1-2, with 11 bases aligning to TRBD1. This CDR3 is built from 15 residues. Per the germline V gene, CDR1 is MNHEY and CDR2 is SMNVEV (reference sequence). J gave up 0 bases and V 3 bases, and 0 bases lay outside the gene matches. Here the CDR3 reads CASSLGQGANYGYTF. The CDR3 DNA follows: TGTGCCAGCAGTTTGGGACAGGGGGCTAACTATGGCTACACCTTC.

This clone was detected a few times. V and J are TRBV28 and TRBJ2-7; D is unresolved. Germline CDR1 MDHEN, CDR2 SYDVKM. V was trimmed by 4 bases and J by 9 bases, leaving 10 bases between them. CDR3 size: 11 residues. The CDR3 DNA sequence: TGTGCCAGCAGTTCCCCACCCGTGCAGTACTTC. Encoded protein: CASSSPPVQYF.

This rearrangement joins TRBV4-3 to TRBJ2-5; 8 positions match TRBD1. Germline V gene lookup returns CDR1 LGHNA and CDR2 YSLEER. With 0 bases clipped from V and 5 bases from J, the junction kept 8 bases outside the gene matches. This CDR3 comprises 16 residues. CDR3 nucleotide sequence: TGCGCCAGCAGCCAAGAGAGGCAGGGGGCTGGGGAGACCCAGTACTTC. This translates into CASSQERQGAGETQYF.

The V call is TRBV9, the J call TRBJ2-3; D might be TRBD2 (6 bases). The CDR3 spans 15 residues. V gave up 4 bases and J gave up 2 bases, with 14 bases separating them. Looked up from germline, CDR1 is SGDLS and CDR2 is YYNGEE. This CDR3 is CASSLRDFVTDTQYF. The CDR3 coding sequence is TGTGCCAGCAGCCTCCGGGACTTTGTCACAGATACGCAGTATTTT.